These 10 T cell receptor beta chains were sequenced from one sample in a study of T cell responses to AZD1222 COVID-19 vaccine. Sequenced by immunoSEQ multiplex PCR; TCRdb stores in-frame clones only, minus some. The sample lists 130,000 to 150,000 clones; over 85% were seen once. Sample: peripheral blood, taken on day 0 of AZD1222 vaccination. These receptors came from an adult in good health.

The V call is TRBV7-6, the J call TRBJ1-4, with D hard to call. CDR3 length: 16 residues. With 4 bases removed from V and 8 bases from J, the gap between germline ends came to 20 bases. Germline V gene lookup returns CDR1 SGHVS and CDR2 FNYEAQ. In DNA form, the CDR3 reads TGTGCCAGCAGCTCCTTCGAGAGTGGCGGGGAGGAAAAACTGTTTTTT. It yields the protein CASSSFESGGEEKLFF.

This clone was detected a few times. Other DNA sequences in this sample translate to the same CDR3. The gene calls are TRBV28 and TRBJ1-5; D uncertain. V was shortened by 6 bases and J by 0 bases, with 9 bases between the two germline ends. Germline lookup yields CDR1 MDHEN and CDR2 SYDVKM. The CDR3 consists of 14 residues. The CDR3: CASSPDNSNQPQHF. CDR3 DNA sequence: TGTGCCAGCAGCCCTGATAATAGCAATCAGCCCCAGCATTTT.

The chain's CDR3 is CASIGDSSYEQYF. As DNA, the CDR3 is TGTGCCAGCATTGGGGACAGCTCCTACGAGCAGTACTTC. The rearrangement uses TRBV28 and TRBJ2-7; TRBD1 matches 7 bases. The V segment lost 7 bases and the J segment 0 bases; nucleotides outside the gene matches: 3. The V gene's germline CDR1 is MDHEN and CDR2 SYDVKM. The CDR3 extends over 13 amino acids.

The chain combines TRBV27 with TRBJ1-5; TRBD1 matches at 7 bases. The germline CDR1 and CDR2 sequences are MNHEY and SMNVEV (reference sequence). With V trimmed by 0 bases and J by 7 bases, 15 bases remained unmatched. This CDR3 spans 18 amino acids. DNA for the CDR3: TGTGCCAGCAGTTTATCAAGAGCGGAGACAGGGTTAGGCCAGCCCCAGCATTTT. Its protein is CASSLSRAETGLGQPQHF.

The chain recombines TRBV5-8 with TRBJ2-1; D ambiguous. The V gene lost 0 bases and the J gene lost 7 bases, with 11 bases spanning the gap. Germline V gene sequence: CDR1 SGHTS, CDR2 YDEGEE. The CDR3 sequence is 14 residues long. The CDR3 loop reads CASSLGPLGNEQFF. The CDR3 nucleotides are TGTGCCAGCAGCTTGGGTCCCCTGGGGAATGAGCAGTTCTTC.

The J gene is TRBJ1-4, the V gene TRBV30, with 10 bases fitting TRBD1. The CDR3 extends over 18 amino acids. With 0 bases clipped from V and 7 bases from J, the junction kept 14 bases outside the gene matches. Germline V gene sequence: CDR1 GTSNPN, CDR2 SVGIG (reference sequence). CDR3 protein: CAWSVGQGRVGRSEKLFF. The DNA for the CDR3 is TGTGCCTGGAGTGTGGGACAGGGGAGAGTGGGTCGGAGTGAAAAACTGTTTTTT. Full variable domain (remainder filled in from reference TRBV30 and TRBJ1-4): SQTIHQWPATLVQPVGSPLSLECTVEGTSNPNLYWYRQAAGRGLQLLFYSVGIGQISSEVPQNLSASRPQDRQFILSSKKLLLSDSGFYLCAWSVGQGRVGRSEKLFFGSGTQLSVL.

The CDR3 region has the DNA TGTGCCAGCAGCTCCAGGAGCACTAACTATGGCTACACCTTC. Amino acid sequence: CASSSRSTNYGYTF. This rearrangement joins TRBV7-9 to TRBJ1-2, with D uncertain. Trimming took 4 bases from V and 0 from J, leaving 9 bases between them. This CDR3 region has 14 residues. Germline V gene sequence: CDR1 SEHNR, CDR2 FQNEAQ (reference sequence).

A single count supports this clone. The CDR3 coding sequence is TGCGCCAGCTCCGAGACGGGACAGGGGGCGGGCACTGAAGCTTTCTTT. The encoded protein is CASSETGQGAGTEAFF. V is TRBV5-1 and J is TRBJ1-1, with 12 nucleotides matching TRBD1. J lost 4 bases, V lost 7 bases, and 11 bases had no gene match. The CDR3 length is 16 residues. CDR1 and CDR2 (germline): SGHRS, YFSETQ.

A few counts support this clone. The chain's CDR3 is CSVGTGTGPYEQYF. The CDR3 coding sequence is TGCAGCGTTGGAACCGGGACAGGGCCCTACGAGCAGTACTTC. This chain joins TRBV29-1 and TRBJ2-7; 9 positions match TRBD1. Looked up from germline, CDR1 is SQVTM and CDR2 is ANQGSEA. The CDR3 covers 14 residues. With V trimmed by 4 bases and J by 2 bases, 6 bases remained unmatched.

This chain uses TRBV7-8 with TRBJ1-5; the D gene is possibly TRBD1 (5 bases). The CDR3 runs 16 residues. Trimming cost V 1 base and J 9 bases, with 19 bases left between them. Germline loops: CDR1 SGHVS, CDR2 FQNEAQ. The CDR3: CASSLDVAGPTSPQHF. The CDR3 DNA reads TGTGCCAGCAGCTTAGACGTGGCAGGGCCAACCTCGCCCCAGCATTTT. The full variable domain, in which reference TRBV7-8 and TRBJ1-5 provide the parts outside the CDR3, is GAGVSQSPRYKVAKRGQDVALRCDPISGHVSLFWYQQALGQGPEFLTYFQNEAQLDKSGLPSDRFFAERPEGSVSTLKIQRTQQEDSAVYLCASSLDVAGPTSPQHFGDGTRLSIL.